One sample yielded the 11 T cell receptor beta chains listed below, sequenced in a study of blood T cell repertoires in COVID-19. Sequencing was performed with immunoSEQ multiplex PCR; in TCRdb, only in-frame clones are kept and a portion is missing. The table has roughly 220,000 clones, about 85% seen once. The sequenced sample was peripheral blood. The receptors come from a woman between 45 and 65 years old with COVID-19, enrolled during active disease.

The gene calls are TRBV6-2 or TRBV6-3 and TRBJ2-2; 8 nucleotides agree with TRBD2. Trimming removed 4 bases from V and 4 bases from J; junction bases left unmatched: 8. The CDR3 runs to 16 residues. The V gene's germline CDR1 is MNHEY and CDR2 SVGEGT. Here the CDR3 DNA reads TGTGCCAGCAGTTCTGTTGGACTAGCTGGCACCGGGGAGCTGTTTTTT. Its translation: CASSSVGLAGTGELFF.

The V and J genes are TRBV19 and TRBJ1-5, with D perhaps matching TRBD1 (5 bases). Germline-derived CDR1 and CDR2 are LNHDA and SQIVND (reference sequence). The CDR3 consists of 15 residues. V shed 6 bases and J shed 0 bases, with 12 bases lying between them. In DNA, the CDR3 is TGTGCCAGTAGCGGGGGGGAGTATAGCAATCAGCCCCAGCATTTT. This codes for CASSGGEYSNQPQHF. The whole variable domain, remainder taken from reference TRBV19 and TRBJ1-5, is DGGITQSPKYLFRKEGQNVTLSCEQNLNHDAMYWYRQDPGQGLRLIYYSQIVNDFQKGDIAEGYSVSREKKESFPLTVTSAQKNPTAFYLCASSGGEYSNQPQHFGDGTRLSIL.

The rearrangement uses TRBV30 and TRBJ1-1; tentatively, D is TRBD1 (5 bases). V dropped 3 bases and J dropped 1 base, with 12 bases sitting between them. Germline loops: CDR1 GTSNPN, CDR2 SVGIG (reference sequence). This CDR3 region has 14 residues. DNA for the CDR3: TGTGCCTGGAGACACGGACAAAAGAACACTGAAGCTTTCTTT. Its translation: CAWRHGQKNTEAFF.

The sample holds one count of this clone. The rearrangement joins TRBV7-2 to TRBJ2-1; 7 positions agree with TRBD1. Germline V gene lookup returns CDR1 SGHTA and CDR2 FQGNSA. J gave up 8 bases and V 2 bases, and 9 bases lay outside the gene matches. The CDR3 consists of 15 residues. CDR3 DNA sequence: TGTGCCAGCAGCTTAATGGGACAGAGGGGAGATGAGCAGTTCTTC. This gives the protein CASSLMGQRGDEQFF.

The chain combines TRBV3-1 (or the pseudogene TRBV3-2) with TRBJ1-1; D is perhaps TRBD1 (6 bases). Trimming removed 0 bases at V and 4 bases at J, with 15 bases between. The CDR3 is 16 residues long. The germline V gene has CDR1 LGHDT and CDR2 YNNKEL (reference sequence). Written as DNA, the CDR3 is TGTGCCAGCAGCCAAGATCGAGCGGGGGCGGGCACTGAAGCTTTCTTT. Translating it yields CASSQDRAGAGTEAFF.

CDR3 bases: TGTGCCAGCAGTTCGGCGGCGGGAGGGTCAGATACGCAGTATTTT. This translates into CASSSAAGGSDTQYF. This rearrangement joins TRBV27 to TRBJ2-3; 9 bases are shared with TRBD2. CDR1 is MNHEY and CDR2 is SMNVEV in the germline V gene (reference sequence). V was clipped by 4 bases and J by 4 bases; unmatched bases: 6. This CDR3 contains 15 residues.

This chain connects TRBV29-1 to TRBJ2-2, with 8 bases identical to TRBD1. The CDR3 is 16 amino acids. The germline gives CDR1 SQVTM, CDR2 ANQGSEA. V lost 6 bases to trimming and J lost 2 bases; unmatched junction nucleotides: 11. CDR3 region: CSVKKPGTGNTGELFF. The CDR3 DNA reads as TGCAGCGTCAAAAAGCCCGGGACAGGTAACACCGGGGAGCTGTTTTTT.

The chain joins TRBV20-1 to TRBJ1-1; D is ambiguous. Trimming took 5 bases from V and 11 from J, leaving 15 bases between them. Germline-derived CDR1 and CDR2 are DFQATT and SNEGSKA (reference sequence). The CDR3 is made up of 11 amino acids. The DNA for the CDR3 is TGCAGTGCTGGGCCCCCGGGGAGCGCTTTCTTT. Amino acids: CSAGPPGSAFF.

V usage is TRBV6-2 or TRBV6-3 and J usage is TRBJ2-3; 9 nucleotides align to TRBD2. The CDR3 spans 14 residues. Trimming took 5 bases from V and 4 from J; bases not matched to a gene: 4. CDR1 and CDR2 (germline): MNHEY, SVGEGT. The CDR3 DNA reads TGTGCCAGCAGTCGCGGGAGGGGGCCAGATACGCAGTATTTT. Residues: CASSRGRGPDTQYF.

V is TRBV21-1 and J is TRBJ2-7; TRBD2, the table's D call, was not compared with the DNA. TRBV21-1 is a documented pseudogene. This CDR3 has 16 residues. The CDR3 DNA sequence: TGTGCCAGCAGCGAAGTCCGGGGGGGTTGGACCTACGAGCAGTACGTC. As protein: CASSEVRGGWTYEQYV.

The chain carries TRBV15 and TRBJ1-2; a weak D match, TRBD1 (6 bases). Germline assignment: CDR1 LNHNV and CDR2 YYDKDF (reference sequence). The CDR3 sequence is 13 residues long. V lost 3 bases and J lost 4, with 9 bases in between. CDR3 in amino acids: CATSRRGSYGYTF. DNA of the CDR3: TGTGCCACCAGCAGGAGGGGGTCCTATGGCTACACCTTC.